Presented here are 4 T cell receptor beta chains from one specimen sequenced in a study of blood T cell repertoires in COVID-19. The method was immunoSEQ multiplex PCR; TCRdb's version includes in-frame clones alone and lacks a portion of them. The table lists approximately 90,000 clones, roughly 80% of them singletons, with less than 20% in the top ten. Source material: peripheral blood. These TCRs come from a woman aged 80 or over with acute or convalescent COVID-19.

V gene TRBV24-1 combines with J gene TRBJ2-1; weak D call: TRBD2 (7 bases). Germline assignment: CDR1 KGHDR and CDR2 SFDVKD. Between the trimmed V and J ends, which lost 4 bases and 2 bases, there was a span of 11 bases. The CDR3 extends over 15 amino acids. The CDR3 loop is CATSETGGTYNEQFF. The CDR3 region has the DNA TGTGCCACCAGTGAAACGGGGGGCACCTACAATGAGCAGTTCTTC.

The chain joins TRBV11-3 to TRBJ2-5; D perhaps matches TRBD2 (5 bases). CDR3 size: 13 residues. V was cut by 3 bases and J by 7 bases, with 12 bases left in between. Germline V CDR1 and CDR2: SGHNT, YENEEA. CDR3 sequence reads: CASSLDFRGTQYF. As DNA, the CDR3 is TGTGCCAGCAGCTTGGACTTCCGAGGGACCCAGTACTTC.

The J gene is TRBJ2-1, the V gene TRBV7-3, with a weak D call TRBD1 (6 bases). The CDR3 totals 14 residues. Per germline, CDR1 SGHTA and CDR2 FQGTGA. The V end was cut by 5 bases, the J end by 5 bases, with 13 bases between. The CDR3 loop reads CASSPGQRNNEQFF. DNA of the CDR3: TGTGCCAGCAGCCCCGGACAGAGAAACAATGAGCAGTTCTTC. Full variable domain (rest looked up from reference TRBV7-3 and TRBJ2-1): GAGVSQTPSNKVTEKGKYVELRCDPISGHTALYWYRQSLGQGPEFLIYFQGTGAADDSGLPNDRFFAVRPEGSVSTLKIQRTERGDSAVYLCASSPGQRNNEQFFGPGTRLTVL.

This rearrangement joins TRBV6-5 to TRBJ1-2; 8 bases are shared with TRBD1. V shed 6 bases, J shed 3 bases, and the junction held 3 bases outside the gene matches. CDR1 and CDR2 from the germline V gene are MNHEY and SVGAGI. This CDR3 contains 13 residues. The CDR3 region is CASRETGDYGYTF. The CDR3 coding sequence is TGTGCCAGCAGGGAGACAGGGGACTATGGCTACACCTTC.